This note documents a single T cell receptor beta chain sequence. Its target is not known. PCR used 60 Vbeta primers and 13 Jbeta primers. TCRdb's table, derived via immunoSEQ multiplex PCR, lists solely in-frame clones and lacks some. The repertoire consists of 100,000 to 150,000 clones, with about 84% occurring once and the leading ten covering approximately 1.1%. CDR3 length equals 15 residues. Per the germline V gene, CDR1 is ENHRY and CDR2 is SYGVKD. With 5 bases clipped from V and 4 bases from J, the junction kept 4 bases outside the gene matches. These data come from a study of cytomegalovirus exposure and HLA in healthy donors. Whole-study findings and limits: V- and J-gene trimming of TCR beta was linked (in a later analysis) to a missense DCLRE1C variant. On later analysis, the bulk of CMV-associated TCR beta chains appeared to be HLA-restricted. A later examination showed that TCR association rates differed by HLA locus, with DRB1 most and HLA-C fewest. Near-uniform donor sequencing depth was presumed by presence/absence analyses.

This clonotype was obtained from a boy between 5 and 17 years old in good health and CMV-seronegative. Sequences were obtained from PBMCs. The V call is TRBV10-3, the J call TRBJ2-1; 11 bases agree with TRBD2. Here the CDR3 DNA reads TGTGCCATCAGTACTGGGACTAGCGGATACAATGAGCAGTTCTTC. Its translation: CAISTGTSGYNEQFF.